The clone carrying this T cell receptor (beta chain) was observed many times. Antigen unknown. Using its own MiXCR run on the PCR reads, TCRdb lists one record per CDR3 protein. The repertoire holds roughly 630,000 distinct CDR3 sequences, with 25% as singletons. These data belong to a study of molecular identifiers for immune sequencing clone quantification. Overall study results and limits: Amid approximately 1 million naive cells, spiked Jurkat TCR RNA from one cell was reportedly still detectable.

The CDR3 consists of 15 residues. V was clipped by 1 base and J by 0 bases, with 8 bases between them. Germline values: CDR1 SNHLY, CDR2 FYNNEI. The gene calls are TRBV2 and TRBJ2-3, with D hard to call. The receptor was isolated from a human donor in good health. Some libraries in this study had Jurkat cell RNA spiked in. Sequencing was done on a sample of naive CD8+ T cells from blood, with Jurkat cell RNA spiked in. Subset of the sample: FACS-sorted CD8+CD4-CCR7+CD45RA+ naive T cells. DNA of the CDR3: TGTGCCAGCAGTGAAGTTGGAACTAGCACAGATACGCAGTATTTT. The encoded protein is CASSEVGTSTDTQYF.